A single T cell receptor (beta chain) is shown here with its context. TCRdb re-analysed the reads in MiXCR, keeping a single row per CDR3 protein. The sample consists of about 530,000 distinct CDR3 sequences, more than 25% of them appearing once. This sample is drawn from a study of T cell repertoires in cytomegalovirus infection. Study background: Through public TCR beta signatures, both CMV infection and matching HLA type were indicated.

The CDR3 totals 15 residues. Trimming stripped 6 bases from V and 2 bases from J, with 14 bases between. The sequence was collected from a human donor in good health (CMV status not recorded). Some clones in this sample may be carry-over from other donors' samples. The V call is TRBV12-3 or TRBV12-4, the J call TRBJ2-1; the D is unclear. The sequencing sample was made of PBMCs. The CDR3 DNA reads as TGTGCCAGCAGCTCCGAACTAACTCCCTACAATGAGCAGTTCTTC. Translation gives CASSSELTPYNEQFF.